The 5 T cell receptor beta chains reported below all come from one sample, sequenced in a study of tumor-infiltrating lymphocytes in primary liver carcinoma (dated by TCRdb to 2016 to 2017). Sequencing instrument: Illumina HiSeq 2500. Starting from about 550 ng total RNA, TCRbeta-specific cDNA was produced by reverse transcription with a constant-region primer and ProtoScript II reverse transcriptase. TCRbeta libraries were built with three nested multiplex PCR rounds, a slightly modified ARM-PCR procedure. Multiplex TRBV1-TRBV30 forward primers and a Cbeta reverse primer were used in the first two PCR rounds, each of which was run for 10 cycles. TCRdb took the public reads, trimmed them with fastp at Q25, ran MiXCR for clone calling and kept in-frame beta chains. Each CDR3 protein gets just one entry, which takes the most common genes and DNA from the rows behind it. For this sample the table gives some 94,000 distinct CDR3 sequences, of which more than 60% were detected only once. 9.5% of the sample lies in the top ten.

Without any cell sorting, total RNA and DNA were co-extracted from approximately 22-30 mg of bulk tissue using the AllPrep DNA/RNA mini kit. Sequences were obtained from liver tumor tissue from sampling region 5. The sample's cell subset or site label is to be understood as: tumor region T5, tumor centre. Source of these receptors: a woman in her sixties or seventies with primary liver carcinoma and hepatitis B virus infection.

Note on this clonotype: The conserved phenylalanine or tryptophan normally closing the CDR3 is absent here, so this likely arose from a read error. The rearrangement links TRBV12-3 or TRBV12-4 to TRBJ2-2, with unresolved D. Trimming pared 9 bases from V and 0 bases from J, leaving 17 bases between. This CDR3 region has 16 residues. CDR3 sequence reads: CASSPRTGANTGELFL. CDR3 nucleotide sequence: TGTGCCAGTAGTCCGCGGACGGGCGCGAACACCGGGGAGCTGTTTCTT.

The chain carries TRBV5-8 and TRBJ2-6; D gene unclear. The CDR3 loop spans 15 amino acids. The V end lost 1 base, the J end lost 4 bases, and 9 bases lay between the germline ends. Germline-derived CDR1 and CDR2 are SGHTS and YDEGEE. CDR3 loop: CASSLRGTGANVLTF. For the CDR3, the DNA is TGTGCCAGCAGCTTGAGAGGAACCGGGGCCAACGTCCTGACTTTC.

This clonotype occurred once. This sequence may be a read error, since a much larger clone differs from it by one base. DNA for the CDR3: TGTGCCAGCAGAAGTTGGGAGACCCGGTACTTC. Translated: CASRSWETRYF. The rearrangement joins TRBV2 to TRBJ2-5; the D gene is possibly TRBD2 (5 bases). The length of the CDR3 is 11 residues. Germline lookup yields CDR1 SNHLY and CDR2 FYNNEI.

With respect to this clonotype: A read error may produce the germline difference seen at one junction end. The J gene is TRBJ2-2, the V gene TRBV6-6, with D possibly matching TRBD1 (7 bases). The CDR3 has 16 residues. Germline V gene lookup returns CDR1 MNHNY and CDR2 SVGAGI (reference sequence). The CDR3 loop is CASSQARGEAVGELFF. The CDR3 region has the DNA TGTGCCAGCAGCCAGGCCAGGGGGGAGGCGGTCGGGGAGCTATTTTTT.

This clonotype showed up many times. The chain combines TRBV6-2 or TRBV6-3 with TRBJ2-1; TRBD2 matches 13 bases. This CDR3 has 18 residues. Germline-derived CDR1 and CDR2 are MNHEY and SVGEGT. The J segment lost 4 bases and the V segment lost 5 bases, leaving 11 bases of the junction unmatched. The DNA of the CDR3 is TGTGCCAGCAGTCCCGGGACTAGCGGGAATCCCGTGTACAATGAGCAGTTCTTC. It codes for CASSPGTSGNPVYNEQFF.